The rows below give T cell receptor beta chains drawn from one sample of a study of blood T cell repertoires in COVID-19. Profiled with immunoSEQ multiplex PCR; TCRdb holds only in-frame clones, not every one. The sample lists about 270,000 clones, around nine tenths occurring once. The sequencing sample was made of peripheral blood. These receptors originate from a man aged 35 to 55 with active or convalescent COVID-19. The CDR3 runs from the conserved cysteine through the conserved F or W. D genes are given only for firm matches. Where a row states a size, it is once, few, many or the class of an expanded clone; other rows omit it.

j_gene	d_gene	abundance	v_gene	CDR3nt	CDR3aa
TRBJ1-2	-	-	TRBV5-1	TGCGCCAGCAGCTTGGGCGGGGCGGGAGGCCGCTATGGCTACACCTTC	CASSLGGAGGRYGYTF
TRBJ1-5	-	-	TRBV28	TGTGCCAGCAAATGGGGGGGTCAGCCCCAGCATTTT	CASKWGGQPQHF
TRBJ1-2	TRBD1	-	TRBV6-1	TGTGCCAGCAGTGAAGCGGGACAGGGGGTCTATGGCTACACCTTC	CASSEAGQGVYGYTF
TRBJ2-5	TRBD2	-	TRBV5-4	TGTGCCAGCAGCTTGGGGGGGACTAGCGGGGAAGGGACCCAGTACTTC	CASSLGGTSGEGTQYF
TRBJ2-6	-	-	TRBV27	TGTGCCAGCAGTTCCAGGACAGCCGGGGCCAACGTCCTGACTTTC	CASSSRTAGANVLTF
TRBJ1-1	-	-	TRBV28	TGTGCCAGCAGTTTTCCAGTGAACACTGAAGCTTTCTTT	CASSFPVNTEAFF
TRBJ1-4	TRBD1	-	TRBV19	TGTGCCAGTAGGCCTCCGGGACAGGGTAATGAAAAACTGTTTTTT	CASRPPGQGNEKLFF
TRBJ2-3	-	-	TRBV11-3	TGTGCCAGCAGCTTAGGAGGGAGCACAGATACGCAGTATTTT	CASSLGGSTDTQYF
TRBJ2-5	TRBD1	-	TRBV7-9	TGTGCCAGCAGCCCTAGGGACAGGGAACAAGAGACCCAGTACTTC	CASSPRDREQETQYF
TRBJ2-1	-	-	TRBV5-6	TGTGCCAGCAACTCATACAGGGAACGGCTGTTCTTC	CASNSYRERLFF
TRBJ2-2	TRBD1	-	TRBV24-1	TGTGCCACCGGGGACAGAAACACCGGGGAGCTGTTTTTT	CATGDRNTGELFF
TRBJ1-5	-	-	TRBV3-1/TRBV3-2	TGTGCCAGCAGCCCACAGGAAAATCAGCCCCAGCATTTT	CASSPQENQPQHF
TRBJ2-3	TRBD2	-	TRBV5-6	TGTGCCAGCAGCTACGGTAGCGGGAGTTTCACAGATACGCAGTATTTT	CASSYGSGSFTDTQYF
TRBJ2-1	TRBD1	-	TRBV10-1	TGCGCCAGCAGTGCCGGACAGGGGATATTCTTC	CASSAGQGIFF
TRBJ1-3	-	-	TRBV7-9	TGTGCCAGCAGCTCTATGGGCAGGCTCTCTGGAAACACCATATATTTT	CASSSMGRLSGNTIYF
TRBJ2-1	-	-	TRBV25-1	TGTGCCAGCAGCCCCCCCCATTCCTCCTACAATGAGCAGTTCTTC	CASSPPHSSYNEQFF
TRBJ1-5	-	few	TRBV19	TGTGCCAGTAACCCCCGGGTTAGGGGCAGTTCGTTCTATCAGCCCCAGCATTTT	CASNPRVRGSSFYQPQHF
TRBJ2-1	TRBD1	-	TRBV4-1	TGCGCCAGCAGCCAAATTGACAGGGTTAGGAATGAGCAGTTCTTC	CASSQIDRVRNEQFF
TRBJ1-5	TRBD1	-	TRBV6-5	TGTGCCAGCACCCCATCGGCAGGGGGCGATCAGCCCCAGCATTTT	CASTPSAGGDQPQHF
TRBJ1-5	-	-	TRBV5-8	TGTGCCAGCAGCTTGCTCCCTTATCAGCCCCAGCATTTT	CASSLLPYQPQHF
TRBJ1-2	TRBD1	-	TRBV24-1	TGTGCCACCAGTGATCCTCGACAGGGAAGGTATGGCTACACCTTC	CATSDPRQGRYGYTF
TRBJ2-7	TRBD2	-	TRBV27	TGTGCCAGCAGTGGGACTAGCGGGAGGGCCGGGTACGAGCAGTACTTC	CASSGTSGRAGYEQYF